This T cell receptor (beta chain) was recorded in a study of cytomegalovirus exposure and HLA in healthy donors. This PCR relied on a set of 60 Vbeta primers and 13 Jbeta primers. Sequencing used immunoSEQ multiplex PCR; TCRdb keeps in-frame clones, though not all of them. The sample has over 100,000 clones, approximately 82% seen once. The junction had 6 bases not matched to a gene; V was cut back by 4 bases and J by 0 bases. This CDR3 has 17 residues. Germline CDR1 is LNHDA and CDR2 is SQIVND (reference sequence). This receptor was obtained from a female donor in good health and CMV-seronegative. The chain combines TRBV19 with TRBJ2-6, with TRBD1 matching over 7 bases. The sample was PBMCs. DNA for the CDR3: TGTGCCAGTAGTACAGGGACAGTGCACTCTGGGGCCAACGTCCTGACTTTC. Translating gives CASSTGTVHSGANVLTF. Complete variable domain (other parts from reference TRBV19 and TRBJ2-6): DGGITQSPKYLFRKEGQNVTLSCEQNLNHDAMYWYRQDPGQGLRLIYYSQIVNDFQKGDIAEGYSVSREKKESFPLTVTSAQKNPTAFYLCASSTGTVHSGANVLTFGAGSRLTVL.